One and the same sample provided the 31 T cell receptor beta chains below, sequenced in a study of cytomegalovirus exposure and HLA in healthy donors. The PCR had 60 Vbeta and 13 Jbeta primers. Libraries were prepared by immunoSEQ multiplex PCR; TCRdb keeps only in-frame clonotypes and omits some of them. This sample has around 100,000 clones; approximately 82% occur once, and the top ten carry about 1.2%. Sequencing was performed on PBMCs. These receptors were taken from a woman younger than 30 in good health and CMV-seronegative.

This clone came up once. One end of the junction varies from germline; a read error may be responsible. The rearrangement joins TRBV6-1 to TRBJ2-5, with 8 bases that match TRBD2. In germline, CDR1 is MNHNS, CDR2 SASEGT. The CDR3 sequence is 15 residues long. The CDR3 sequence: CAISSGGGFQETQYF. The CDR3 DNA follows: TGTGCCATCAGTTCTGGCGGGGGGTTCCAAGAGACCCAGTACTTC.

For this clone: Sequence at one end of the junction differs from germline and may be a read error. The chain uses TRBV9 and TRBJ2-3; maybe TRBD1 (6 bases). Germline V gene data show CDR1 as SGDLS and CDR2 as YYNGEE. This CDR3 is built from 15 residues. CDR3: CAGSPARGATDTQYF. The CDR3 region has the DNA TGTGCCGGCAGCCCCGCCAGGGGCGCAACAGATACGCAGTATTTT.

This clone was seen just once. The genes are TRBV6-5 and TRBJ1-4; possibly TRBD1 for D (5 bases). Germline V CDR1 and CDR2: MNHEY, SVGAGI. V was pared by 0 bases and J by 8 bases, with 13 bases between. CDR3 length: 15 residues. The CDR3 DNA follows: TGTGCCAGCAGTTACTCGACTGCCCGGGGGGAAAAACTGTTTTTT. Residues: CASSYSTARGEKLFF.

Remarks on this clone: One junction end disagrees with the germline gene, perhaps due to a read error. Different DNA sequences within this sample yield the same CDR3. The chain couples TRBV30 to TRBJ1-3; possibly TRBD1 for D (5 bases). The CDR3 has 12 amino acids. Germline CDR1 and CDR2: GTSNPN and SVGIG (reference sequence). For the CDR3, the DNA is TGTGCCTCACAGGTCTCTGGGAACACCATATATTTT. It encodes CASQVSGNTIYF.

The CDR3 loop is CASSALIWTGAGELFF. DNA of the CDR3: TGTGCCAGCAGCGCCTTGATTTGGACCGGGGCCGGGGAGCTGTTTTTT. This rearrangement joins TRBV9 to TRBJ2-2; TRBD2 is a possible D gene (5 bases). Between the trimmed V and J ends, which lost 3 bases and 6 bases, there was a span of 18 bases. The germline V gene encodes CDR1 SGDLS and CDR2 YYNGEE. The CDR3 runs to 16 residues.

The genes are TRBV5-4 and TRBJ2-5; TRBD1 agrees at 12 bases. The CDR3 totals 17 residues. J was trimmed by 4 bases and V by 4 bases; bases with no gene match: 11. The germline V gene has CDR1 SGHNT and CDR2 YYREEE (reference sequence). The CDR3 here is CASSPAGGQGAVETQYF. CDR3 nucleotide sequence: TGTGCCAGCAGCCCGGCGGGGGGACAGGGGGCGGTAGAGACCCAGTACTTC.

The chain carries TRBV27 and TRBJ1-6, with 9 bases fitting TRBD1. The CDR3 is 16 residues long. After removal of 6 bases from V and 1 base from J, the junction contained 4 bases not matched to a gene. Germline-derived CDR1 and CDR2 are MNHEY and SMNVEV (reference sequence). The CDR3 protein is CASRPGQGSYNSPLHF. CDR3 DNA sequence: TGTGCCAGCAGACCTGGACAGGGGTCCTATAATTCACCCCTCCACTTT.

This chain joins TRBV2 and TRBJ1-2; weak D call: TRBD1 (5 bases). CDR3 length: 14 residues. V gave up 6 bases and J gave up 1 base, with 12 bases separating them. Germline CDR1 SNHLY, CDR2 FYNNEI. CDR3 DNA sequence: TGTGCCAGCAGGAAGGTGACAGTTAACTATGGCTACACCTTC. Its translation: CASRKVTVNYGYTF.

This clone came up a few times. The gene calls are TRBV29-1 and TRBJ1-1; 12 nucleotides line up with TRBD1. Trimming at V came to 7 bases and at J to 4 bases, leaving 7 bases not matched to a gene. CDR3 length equals 14 residues. CDR1 is SQVTM, CDR2 ANQGSEA, per germline. CDR3 in DNA: TGCAGCGCAGGGACAGGGGGCGAAAGCACTGAAGCTTTCTTT. Translating gives CSAGTGGESTEAFF.

CDR3: CASSQMLGTSSEQYF. CDR3 DNA sequence: TGCGCCAGCAGCCAGATGCTCGGGACTAGCAGCGAGCAGTACTTC. The chain links TRBV4-3 to TRBJ2-7; 9 nucleotides agree with TRBD2. V lost 3 bases and J lost 6; bases outside the gene matches: 9. Per germline, CDR1 LGHNA and CDR2 YSLEER. The CDR3 spans 15 residues.

This rearrangement joins TRBV4-3 to TRBJ2-1; 10 positions agree with TRBD2. The CDR3 is made up of 15 amino acids. Germline-derived CDR1 and CDR2 are LGHNA and YSLEER. V was clipped by 2 bases and J by 6 bases; unmatched bases: 4. The CDR3 reads CASSQLLAGTNEQFF. The CDR3, as DNA: TGCGCCAGCAGCCAACTACTAGCGGGGACCAATGAGCAGTTCTTC.

This clone was counted once. The chain combines TRBV5-8 with TRBJ2-7; 9 bases agree with TRBD2. CDR3 size: 14 residues. J was trimmed by 3 bases and V by 4 bases; bases with no gene match: 5. The germline gives CDR1 SGHTS, CDR2 YDEGEE. The CDR3 bases are TGTGCCAGCAGCGAGGGACTAGCTTACTACGAGCAGTACTTC. It specifies CASSEGLAYYEQYF.

The chain combines TRBV28 with TRBJ2-5; a possible D gene is TRBD1 (7 bases). Trimming took 3 bases from V and 4 from J, leaving 15 bases between them. There are 15 residues in the CDR3. Germline V gene data show CDR1 as MDHEN and CDR2 as SYDVKM. This CDR3 reads CASSLPAGGSETQYF. CDR3 sequence (DNA): TGTGCCAGCAGTTTGCCAGCAGGGGGGTCAGAGACCCAGTACTTC.

The CDR3, as DNA: TGCGCCAGCACGTCCCGGTCCCAGGGGGGCACAGATACGCAGTATTTT. It codes for CASTSRSQGGTDTQYF. V usage is TRBV4-3 and J usage is TRBJ2-3; TRBD1 matches at 7 bases. With V trimmed by 7 bases and J by 1 base, 11 bases remained unmatched. CDR1 and CDR2 (germline): LGHNA, YSLEER. The CDR3 covers 16 residues.

This clone appeared a few times. The chain is built from TRBV4-3 and TRBJ2-1, with 7 bases aligning to TRBD2. The CDR3 runs 18 residues. Per germline, CDR1 LGHNA and CDR2 YSLEER. The junction had 9 bases not matched to a gene; V was cut back by 0 bases and J by 1 base. The CDR3 region has the DNA TGCGCCAGCAGCCAAGATGGGAGGGAGGGAGTATCCTACAATGAGCAGTTCTTC. This codes for CASSQDGREGVSYNEQFF.

The J gene is TRBJ2-3, the V gene TRBV6-1, with 7 bases fitting TRBD2. The J segment lost 2 bases and the V segment lost 0 bases, leaving 5 bases of the junction unmatched. Germline V gene data show CDR1 as MNHNS and CDR2 as SASEGT. The CDR3 sequence is 16 residues long. The CDR3 spells CASSEAGAGATDTQYF. Here the CDR3 DNA reads TGTGCCAGCAGTGAAGCTGGGGCGGGAGCCACAGATACGCAGTATTTT.

The chain employs TRBV7-2 and TRBJ1-1, with TRBD1 matching 10 bases. This CDR3 has 16 amino acids. V dropped 6 bases and J dropped 10; count of bases not matched to a gene: 17. Germline V CDR1 and CDR2: SGHTA, FQGNSA. CDR3 coding DNA: TGTGCCAGCAGTACTCAGTCCGCGGGACAGGGGAGTCGAGCTTTCTTT. It is translated as CASSTQSAGQGSRAFF.

This chain uses TRBV11-2 with TRBJ1-5; 8 bases map to TRBD1. The CDR3 runs to 13 residues. Germline V gene lookup returns CDR1 SGHAT and CDR2 FQNNGV. Trimming removed 5 bases from V and 9 bases from J; junction bases left unmatched: 6. In DNA form, the CDR3 reads TGTGCCAGCAGCCTCCGGACAGGGACGCCCCAGCATTTT. It is translated as CASSLRTGTPQHF.

This clone has only one observation. The chain recombines TRBV10-2 with TRBJ2-1; maybe TRBD2 (6 bases). The length of the CDR3 is 12 residues. Trimming pared 8 bases from V and 10 bases from J, leaving 15 bases between. Germline loops: CDR1 WSHSY, CDR2 SAAADI. The CDR3 region has the DNA TGCGCCAGCGAGCGGGCCTCACGCGAGCAGTTCTTC. It is translated as CASERASREQFF.

CDR3 residues: CATNNRGRAFF. The CDR3, as DNA: TGTGCCACCAATAACAGGGGGAGAGCTTTCTTT. The genes are TRBV28 and TRBJ1-1, with 8 bases aligning to TRBD1. This CDR3 region has 11 residues. In germline, CDR1 is MDHEN, CDR2 SYDVKM. The V and J ends lost 10 bases and 10 bases, in that order; junction bases with no gene match: 8.

The genes are TRBV5-6 and TRBJ2-7, with 13 positions matching TRBD2. Per the germline V gene, CDR1 is SGHDT and CDR2 is YYEEEE. CDR3 length: 18 residues. V lost 1 base, J lost 2 bases, and 9 bases stayed unmatched. This CDR3 reads CASSLPGGLAGATYEQYF. The CDR3 nucleotides are TGTGCCAGCAGCTTGCCAGGTGGACTAGCGGGGGCCACCTACGAGCAGTACTTC.

The CDR3 reads CASSLDLAGGLEQFF. The CDR3 DNA is TGTGCCAGCAGCTTGGATCTAGCGGGGGGGCTTGAGCAGTTCTTC. The V gene is TRBV5-4, the J gene TRBJ2-1; 12 bases map to TRBD2. After removal of 0 bases from V and 9 bases from J, the junction contained 4 bases not matched to a gene. The CDR3 has 15 amino acids. Germline loops: CDR1 SGHNT, CDR2 YYREEE (reference sequence). The whole variable domain, filled in from reference TRBV5-4 and TRBJ2-1, reads ETGVTQSPTHLIKTRGQQVTLRCSSQSGHNTVSWYQQALGQGPQFIFQYYREEENGRGNFPPRFSGLQFPNYSSELNVNALELDDSALYLCASSLDLAGGLEQFFGPGTRLTVL.

A single count supports this clone. The chain couples TRBV21-1 to TRBJ1-1; the table's D gene call, TRBD1, was not cross checked with the DNA. TRBV21-1 is recorded as a pseudogene. The CDR3 runs 16 residues. This chain's CDR3 is CASSKGAQGRNTEAFF. In DNA, the CDR3 is TGTGCCAGCAGCAAAGGGGCACAGGGCCGGAACACTGAAGCTTTCTTT.

The chain employs TRBV28 and TRBJ2-7; 10 nucleotides match TRBD1. The CDR3 is 15 residues long. J lost 0 bases, V lost 5 bases, and 4 bases had no gene match. CDR1 and CDR2 (germline): MDHEN, SYDVKM. This chain's CDR3 is CASSPRTGGSYEQYF. Here the CDR3 DNA reads TGTGCCAGCAGTCCAAGGACAGGGGGCTCCTACGAGCAGTACTTC.

V is TRBV28 and J is TRBJ2-6; no clear D. V was clipped by 1 base and J by 2 bases, with 9 bases between them. CDR3 size: 16 residues. Germline lookup yields CDR1 MDHEN and CDR2 SYDVKM. This chain's CDR3 is CASSLFSETGANVLTF. CDR3 DNA sequence: TGTGCCAGCAGTTTATTCTCGGAGACTGGGGCCAACGTCCTGACTTTC.

The CDR3 DNA reads as TGCGCCAGCAGCTTGGTTGCGGGAGCGAGGACAGATACGCAGTATTTT. It codes for CASSLVAGARTDTQYF. V and J are TRBV5-1 and TRBJ2-3; TRBD2 aligns across 7 bases. J gave up 3 bases and V 0 bases, and 7 bases lay outside the gene matches. Germline V gene data show CDR1 as SGHRS and CDR2 as YFSETQ. The CDR3 extends over 16 amino acids.

The genes are TRBV4-3 and TRBJ2-7, with D possibly matching TRBD1 (6 bases). Trimming left V 3 bases short and J 3 bases short, with 15 bases between. The CDR3 runs to 15 residues. Germline lookup yields CDR1 LGHNA and CDR2 YSLEER. CDR3 amino acids: CASSQVAGTLYEQYF. CDR3 in DNA: TGCGCCAGCAGCCAGGTAGCCGGGACACTCTACGAGCAGTACTTC.

The J gene is TRBJ1-1, the V gene TRBV7-9; D is unclear. Germline V gives CDR1 SEHNR, CDR2 FQNEAQ (reference sequence). The CDR3 has 15 residues. Trimming removed 5 bases from V and 4 bases from J, with 17 bases in between. The CDR3: CASSPRRLAATEAFF. The CDR3 nucleotides read TGTGCCAGCAGCCCCCGACGCCTGGCGGCCACTGAAGCTTTCTTT.

The gene calls are TRBV29-1 and TRBJ1-5, with 9 bases fitting TRBD1. This CDR3 is 17 amino acids long. The junction had 8 bases not matched to a gene; V was cut back by 0 bases and J by 2 bases. Germline assignment: CDR1 SQVTM and CDR2 ANQGSEA. CDR3 sequence reads: CSVEDTGQGSGNQPQHF. For the CDR3, the DNA is TGCAGCGTTGAAGATACGGGACAGGGATCGGGCAATCAGCCCCAGCATTTT. Full variable domain (missing parts from reference TRBV29-1 and TRBJ1-5): SAVISQKPSRDICQRGTSLTIQCQVDSQVTMMFWYRQQPGQSLTLIATANQGSEATYESGFVIDKFPISRPNLTFSTLTVSNMSPEDSSIYLCSVEDTGQGSGNQPQHFGDGTRLSIL.

This rearrangement joins TRBV5-8 to TRBJ1-6; tentative D call: TRBD1 (6 bases). With 0 bases removed from V and 9 bases from J, the gap between germline ends came to 13 bases. The CDR3 consists of 15 residues. Germline values: CDR1 SGHTS, CDR2 YDEGEE. The CDR3 loop is CASSLEGGVSSPLHF. The CDR3 region has the DNA TGTGCCAGCAGCTTGGAGGGGGGGGTCAGTTCACCCCTCCACTTT. The full variable domain, its missing parts supplied by reference TRBV5-8 and TRBJ1-6, is EAGVTQSPTHLIKTRGQQATLRCSPISGHTSVYWYQQALGLGLQFLLWYDEGEERNRGNFPPRFSGRQFPNYSSELNVNALELEDSALYLCASSLEGGVSSPLHFGNGTRLTVT.

This chain uses TRBV6-5 with TRBJ1-4; D remains ambiguous. The length of the CDR3 is 16 residues. CDR1 MNHEY and CDR2 SVGAGI come from the germline V gene. Between the trimmed V and J ends, which lost 0 bases and 0 bases, there was a span of 8 bases. The CDR3 is CASSYSTVATNEKLFF. The CDR3 DNA reads as TGTGCCAGCAGTTACTCCACAGTTGCAACTAATGAAAAACTGTTTTTT.